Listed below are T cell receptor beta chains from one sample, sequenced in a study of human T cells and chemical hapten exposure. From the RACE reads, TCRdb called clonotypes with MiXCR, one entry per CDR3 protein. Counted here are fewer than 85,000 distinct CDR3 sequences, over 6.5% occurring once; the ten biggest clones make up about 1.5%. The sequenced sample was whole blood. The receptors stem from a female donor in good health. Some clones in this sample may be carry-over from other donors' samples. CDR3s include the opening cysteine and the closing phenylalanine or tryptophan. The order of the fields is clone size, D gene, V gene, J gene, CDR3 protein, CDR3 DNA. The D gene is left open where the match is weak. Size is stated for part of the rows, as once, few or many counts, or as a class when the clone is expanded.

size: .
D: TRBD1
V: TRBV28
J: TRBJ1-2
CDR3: CASSPSGTGIYGYTF
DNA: TGTGCCAGCAGTCCTTCAGGGACAGGGATTTATGGCTACACCTTC

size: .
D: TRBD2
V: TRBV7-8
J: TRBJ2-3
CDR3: CASSLTLLAGGGTDTQYF
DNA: TGTGCCAGCAGCTTAACCCTACTAGCGGGGGGGGGCACAGATACGCAGTATTTT

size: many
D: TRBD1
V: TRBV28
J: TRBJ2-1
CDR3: CASSLLGQGFEQFF
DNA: TGTGCCAGCAGTTTATTAGGACAGGGGTTTGAGCAGTTCTTC

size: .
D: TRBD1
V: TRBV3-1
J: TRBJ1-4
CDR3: CASSQRGRDEKLFF
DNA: TGTGCCAGCAGCCAGAGGGGGCGGGATGAAAAACTGTTTTTT

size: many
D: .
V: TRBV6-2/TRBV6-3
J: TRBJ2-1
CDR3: CASNSPPTLEFF
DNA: TGTGCCAGCAATTCCCCACCAACCCTGGAGTTCTTC

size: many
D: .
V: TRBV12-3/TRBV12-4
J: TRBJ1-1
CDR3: CASSLGVSGGSLAFF
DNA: TGTGCCAGCAGTTTAGGGGTCAGCGGTGGATCCTTGGCTTTCTTT

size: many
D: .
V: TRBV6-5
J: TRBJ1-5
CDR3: CASARGSDQPQHF
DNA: TGTGCCAGCGCGAGGGGCAGCGATCAGCCCCAGCATTTT

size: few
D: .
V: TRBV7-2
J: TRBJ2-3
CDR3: CASRSAGGNTDTQYF
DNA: TGTGCCAGCAGATCTGCCGGGGGCAACACAGATACGCAGTATTTT

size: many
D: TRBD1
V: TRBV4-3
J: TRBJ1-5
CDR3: CASSQYRGVNQPQHF
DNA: TGCGCCAGCAGCCAGTACAGGGGCGTAAATCAGCCCCAGCATTTT

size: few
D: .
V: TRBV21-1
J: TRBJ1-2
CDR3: CASSKLLAGGALWYGYTF
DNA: TGTGCCAGCAGCAAATTATTGGCAGGGGGCGCTTTATGGTATGGCTACACCTTC

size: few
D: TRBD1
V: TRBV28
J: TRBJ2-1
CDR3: CASRMTGESAEQFF
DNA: TGTGCCAGTAGGATGACAGGGGAATCGGCTGAGCAGTTCTTC

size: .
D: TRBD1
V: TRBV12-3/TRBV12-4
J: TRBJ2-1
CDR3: CASSFRGQGSYLEQFF
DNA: TGTGCCAGCAGTTTTCGAGGACAGGGGTCCTATCTTGAGCAGTTCTTC

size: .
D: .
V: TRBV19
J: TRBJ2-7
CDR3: CASSIGWTEVEQYF
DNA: TGTGCCAGTAGTATAGGGTGGACAGAGGTCGAGCAGTACTTC

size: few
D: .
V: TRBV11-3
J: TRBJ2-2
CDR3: CASSSPDRLNTGELFF
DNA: TGTGCCAGCAGCTCACCGGACAGACTTAACACCGGGGAGCTGTTTTTT

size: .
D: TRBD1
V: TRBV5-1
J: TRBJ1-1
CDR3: CASSRRQGNTEAFF
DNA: TGCGCCAGCAGCCGGAGACAGGGGAACACTGAAGCTTTCTTT

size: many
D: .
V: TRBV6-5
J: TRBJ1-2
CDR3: CASSSYRDLDRPYGYTF
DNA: TGTGCCAGCAGTTCTTACCGGGACCTCGACCGCCCCTATGGCTACACCTTC

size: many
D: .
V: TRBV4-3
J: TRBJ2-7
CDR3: CASSRLRILCDEQYF
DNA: TGCGCCAGCAGCCGCCTAAGAATTCTCTGCGACGAGCAGTACTTC

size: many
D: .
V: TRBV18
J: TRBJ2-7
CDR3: CASSPTQGAYEQYF
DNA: TGTGCCAGCTCACCGACACAGGGAGCCTACGAGCAGTACTTC

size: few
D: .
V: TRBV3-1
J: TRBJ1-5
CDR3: CASSQDLVQPQHF
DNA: TGTGCCAGCAGCCAAGATTTGGTTCAGCCCCAGCATTTT

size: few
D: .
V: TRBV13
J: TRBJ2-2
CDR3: CASSEVAANTGELFF
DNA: TGTGCCAGCAGTGAGGTAGCGGCGAACACCGGGGAGCTGTTTTTT

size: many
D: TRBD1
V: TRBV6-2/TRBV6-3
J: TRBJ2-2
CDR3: CASRQGVDTGELFF
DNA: TGTGCCAGCCGACAGGGGGTGGACACCGGGGAGCTGTTTTTT

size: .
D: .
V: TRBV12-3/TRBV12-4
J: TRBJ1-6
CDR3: CASSFAAGIGYSPIHF
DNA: .

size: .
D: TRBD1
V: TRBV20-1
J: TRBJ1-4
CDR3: CSALDPGGSSGLFF
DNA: TGCAGTGCCCTCGACCCAGGGGGCTCTAGTGGACTGTTTTTT

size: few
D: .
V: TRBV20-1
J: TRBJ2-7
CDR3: CSASRLTYEQYF
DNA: TGCAGTGCTAGCAGATTAACCTACGAGCAGTACTTC

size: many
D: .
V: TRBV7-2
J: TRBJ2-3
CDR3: CASSLASGYSTDTQYF
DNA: TGTGCCAGCAGCTTAGCGTCCGGATACAGCACAGATACGCAGTATTTT

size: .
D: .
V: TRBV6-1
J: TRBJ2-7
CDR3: CASRVHWDYEQYF
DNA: TGTGCCAGCAGGGTACACTGGGATTACGAGCAGTACTTC

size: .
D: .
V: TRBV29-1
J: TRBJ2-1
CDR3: CSVELVGGRISYNEQFF
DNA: TGCAGCGTTGAACTTGTCGGGGGGCGGATATCCTACAATGAGCAGTTCTTC

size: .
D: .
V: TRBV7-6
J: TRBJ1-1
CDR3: CVSSLAVGVDTEAFF
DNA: TGTGTCAGCAGCTTAGCGGTCGGGGTAGACACTGAAGCTTTCTTT

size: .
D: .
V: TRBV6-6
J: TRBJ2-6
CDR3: CASSSWDRFSGANVLTF
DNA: TGTGCCAGCAGTTCCTGGGACCGGTTCTCTGGGGCCAACGTCCTGACTTTC

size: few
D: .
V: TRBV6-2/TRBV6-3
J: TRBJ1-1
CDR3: CASSTPFPGERAFF
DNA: TGTGCCAGCAGCACCCCATTTCCGGGGGAAAGGGCTTTCTTT

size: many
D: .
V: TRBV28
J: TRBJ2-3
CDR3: CASSFSPPGTPSTDTQYF
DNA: TGTGCCAGCAGTTTCAGCCCCCCGGGGACACCTAGCACAGATACGCAGTATTTT

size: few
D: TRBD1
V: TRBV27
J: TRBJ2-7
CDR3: CASRRQGGTYEQYF
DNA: TGTGCCAGCAGAAGACAGGGGGGAACCTACGAGCAGTACTTC

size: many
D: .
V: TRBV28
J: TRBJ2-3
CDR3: CASSHRDQRTDTQYF
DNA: TGTGCCAGCAGTCACCGGGACCAAAGAACAGATACGCAGTATTTT

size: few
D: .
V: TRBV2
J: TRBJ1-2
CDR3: CASSVGPRYGYTF
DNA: TGTGCCAGCAGTGTAGGACCCCGCTATGGCTACACCTTC

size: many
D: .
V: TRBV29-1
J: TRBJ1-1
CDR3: CSVEARRAFF
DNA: TGCAGCGTTGAAGCAAGGAGGGCTTTCTTT

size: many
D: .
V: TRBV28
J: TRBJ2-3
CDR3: CASSRTVTDTQYF
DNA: TGTGCCAGCAGTCGGACAGTCACAGATACGCAGTATTTT

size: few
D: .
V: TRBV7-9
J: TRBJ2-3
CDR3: CASSFPSDTQYF
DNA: TGTGCCAGCAGCTTCCCGAGCGATACGCAGTATTTT

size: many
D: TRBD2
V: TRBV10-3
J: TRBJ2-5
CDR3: CAISGGGHQETQYF
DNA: TGTGCCATCAGTGGCGGGGGTCACCAAGAGACCCAGTACTTC

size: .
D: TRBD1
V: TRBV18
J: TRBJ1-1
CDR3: CASSPTGANTEAFF
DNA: TGTGCCAGCTCACCCACAGGGGCGAACACTGAAGCTTTCTTT

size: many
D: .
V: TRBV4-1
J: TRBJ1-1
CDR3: CASSQGVVRGTEAFF
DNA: TGCGCCAGCAGCCAAGGGGTGGTGAGGGGGACTGAAGCTTTCTTT

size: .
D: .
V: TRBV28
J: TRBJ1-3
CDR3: CASSLPGSYSGNTIYF
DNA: TGTGCCAGCAGTTTGCCAGGGTCCTACTCTGGAAACACCATATATTTT